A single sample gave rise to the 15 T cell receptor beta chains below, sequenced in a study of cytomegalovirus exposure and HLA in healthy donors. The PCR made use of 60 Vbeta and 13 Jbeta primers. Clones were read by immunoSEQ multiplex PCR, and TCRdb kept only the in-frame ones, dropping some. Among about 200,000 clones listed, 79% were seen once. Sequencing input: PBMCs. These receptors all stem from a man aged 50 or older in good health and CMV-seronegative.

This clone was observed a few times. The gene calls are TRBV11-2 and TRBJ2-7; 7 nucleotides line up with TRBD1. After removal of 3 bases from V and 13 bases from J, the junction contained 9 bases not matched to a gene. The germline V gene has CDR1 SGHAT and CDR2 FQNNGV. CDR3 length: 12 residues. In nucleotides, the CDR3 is TGTGCCAGCAGCTTGACAGGGAATCCGTTATACTTC. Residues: CASSLTGNPLYF.

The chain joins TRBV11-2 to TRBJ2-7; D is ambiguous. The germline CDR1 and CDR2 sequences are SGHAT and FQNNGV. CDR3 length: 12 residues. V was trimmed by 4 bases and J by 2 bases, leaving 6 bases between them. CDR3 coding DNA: TGTGCCAGCAGCTCCATAGCCTACGAGCAGTACTTC. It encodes CASSSIAYEQYF.

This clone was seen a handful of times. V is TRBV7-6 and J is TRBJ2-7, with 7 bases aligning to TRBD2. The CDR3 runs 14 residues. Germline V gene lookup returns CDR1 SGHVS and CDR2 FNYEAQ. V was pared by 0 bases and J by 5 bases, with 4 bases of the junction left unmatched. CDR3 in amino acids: CASSLAGGTHEQYF. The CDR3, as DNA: TGTGCCAGCAGCTTAGCGGGAGGGACCCACGAGCAGTACTTC.

The CDR3, as DNA: TGTGCCAGTAGTCCCAGGGGGAATCGACAAGAGACCCAGTACTTC. The encoded protein is CASSPRGNRQETQYF. The chain combines TRBV19 with TRBJ2-5; 7 bases are a match to TRBD1. The CDR3 is made up of 15 amino acids. Unmatched junction bases numbered 8, after V lost 5 bases and J lost 2 bases. Germline V gives CDR1 LNHDA, CDR2 SQIVND (reference sequence).

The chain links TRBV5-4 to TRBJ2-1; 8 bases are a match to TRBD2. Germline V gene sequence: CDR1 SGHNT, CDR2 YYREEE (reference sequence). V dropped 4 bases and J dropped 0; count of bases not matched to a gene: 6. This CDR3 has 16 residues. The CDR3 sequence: CASSRGLAGSYNEQFF. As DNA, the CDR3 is TGTGCCAGCAGCCGCGGACTAGCAGGCTCCTACAATGAGCAGTTCTTC.

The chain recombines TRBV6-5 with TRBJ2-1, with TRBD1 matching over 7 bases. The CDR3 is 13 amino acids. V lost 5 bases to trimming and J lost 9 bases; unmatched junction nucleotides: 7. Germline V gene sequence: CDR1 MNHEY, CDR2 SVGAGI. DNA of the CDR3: TGTGCCAGCAGTCAGGGGGTAACTAGTGAGCAGTTCTTC. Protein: CASSQGVTSEQFF.

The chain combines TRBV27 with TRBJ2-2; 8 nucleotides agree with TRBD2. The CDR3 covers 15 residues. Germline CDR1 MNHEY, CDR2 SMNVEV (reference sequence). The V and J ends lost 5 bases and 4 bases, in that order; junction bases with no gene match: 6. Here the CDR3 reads CASSPAGVVTGELFF. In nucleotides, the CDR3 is TGTGCCAGCAGTCCAGCGGGAGTCGTCACCGGGGAGCTGTTTTTT.

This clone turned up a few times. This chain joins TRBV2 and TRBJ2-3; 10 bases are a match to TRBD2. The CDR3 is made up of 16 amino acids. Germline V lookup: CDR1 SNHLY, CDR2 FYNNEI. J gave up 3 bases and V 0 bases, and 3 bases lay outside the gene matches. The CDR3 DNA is TGTGCCAGCAGTGAAGCGCTAGCGGGAGAAACAGATACGCAGTATTTT. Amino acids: CASSEALAGETDTQYF.

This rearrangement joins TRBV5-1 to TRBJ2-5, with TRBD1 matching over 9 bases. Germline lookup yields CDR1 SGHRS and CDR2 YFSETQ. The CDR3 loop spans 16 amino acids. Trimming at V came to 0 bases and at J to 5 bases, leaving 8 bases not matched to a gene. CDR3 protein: CASSLAVQGAGETQYF. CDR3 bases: TGCGCCAGCAGCTTGGCCGTACAGGGGGCAGGCGAGACCCAGTACTTC.

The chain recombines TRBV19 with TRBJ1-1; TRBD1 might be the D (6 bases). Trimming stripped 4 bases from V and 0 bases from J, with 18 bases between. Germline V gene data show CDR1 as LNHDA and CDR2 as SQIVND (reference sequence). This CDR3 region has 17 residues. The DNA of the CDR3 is TGTGCCAGTAGTAGCCCTACAGGGACCGTCATGAACACTGAAGCTTTCTTT. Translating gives CASSSPTGTVMNTEAFF.

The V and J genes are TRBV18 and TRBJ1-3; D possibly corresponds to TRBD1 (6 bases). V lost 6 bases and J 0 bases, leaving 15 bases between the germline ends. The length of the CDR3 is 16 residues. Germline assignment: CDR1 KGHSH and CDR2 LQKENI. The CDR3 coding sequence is TGTGCCAGCTCCCTCGGGGGGGCAAGCTCTGGAAACACCATATATTTT. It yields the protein CASSLGGASSGNTIYF.

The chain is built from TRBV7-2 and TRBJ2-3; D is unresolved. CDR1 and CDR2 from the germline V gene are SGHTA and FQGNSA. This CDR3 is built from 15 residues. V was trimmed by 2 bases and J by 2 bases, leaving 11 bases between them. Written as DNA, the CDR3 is TGTGCCAGCAGCTTATCAGACCTAGACACAGATACGCAGTATTTT. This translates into CASSLSDLDTDTQYF.

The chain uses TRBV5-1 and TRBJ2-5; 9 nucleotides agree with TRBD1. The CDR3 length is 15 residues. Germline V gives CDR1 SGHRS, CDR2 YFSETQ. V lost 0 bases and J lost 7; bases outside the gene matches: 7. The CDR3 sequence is CASSLGTGAVGTQYF. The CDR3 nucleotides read TGCGCCAGCAGCTTGGGGACAGGGGCCGTCGGGACCCAGTACTTC.

CDR3 DNA: TGCGCCAGCAGCTTGGAGGGGCAGACTTTAGCTTTCTTT. It translates to CASSLEGQTLAFF. This chain joins TRBV5-1 and TRBJ1-1, with D tentatively TRBD1 (5 bases). CDR3 length equals 13 residues. The V end lost 0 bases, the J end lost 10 bases, and 13 bases lay between the germline ends. The germline V gene has CDR1 SGHRS and CDR2 YFSETQ.

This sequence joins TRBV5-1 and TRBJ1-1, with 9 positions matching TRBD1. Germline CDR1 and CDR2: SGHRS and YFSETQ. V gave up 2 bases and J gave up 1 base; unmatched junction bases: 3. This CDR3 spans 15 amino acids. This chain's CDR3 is CASSFEGQGNTEAFF. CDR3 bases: TGCGCCAGCAGCTTCGAGGGACAGGGGAACACTGAAGCTTTCTTT. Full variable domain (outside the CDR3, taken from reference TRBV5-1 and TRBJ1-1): KAGVTQTPRYLIKTRGQQVTLSCSPISGHRSVSWYQQTPGQGLQFLFEYFSETQRNKGNFPGRFSGRQFSNSRSEMNVSTLELGDSALYLCASSFEGQGNTEAFFGQGTRLTVV.